Included here is one T cell receptor beta chain sequence, with context. The PCR employed 60 Vbeta primers together with 13 Jbeta primers. Method: immunoSEQ multiplex PCR; TCRdb's copy keeps in-frame clones and lacks some. The repertoire consists of about 160,000 clones, with over 80% occurring once and the leading ten covering about 4%. This record belongs to a study of cytomegalovirus exposure and HLA in healthy donors. The V end was cut by 1 base, the J end by 0 bases, with 15 bases between. Germline assignment: CDR1 LGHNA and CDR2 YNFKEQ. The CDR3 runs to 17 residues. The source is a man over 45 in good health and CMV-seropositive. The gene calls are TRBV4-2 and TRBJ2-5; a weak D match, TRBD2 (7 bases). The sample taken for sequencing was PBMCs. DNA for the CDR3: TGTGCCAGCAGCCAAGTAGGGGGGGGTTTGTACCAAGAGACCCAGTACTTC. It is translated as CASSQVGGGLYQETQYF.